The rows below give T cell receptor beta chains drawn from one sample of a study of human T cells and chemical hapten exposure. TCRdb fed the RACE reads into MiXCR, producing one record per CDR3 protein. The sample consists of under 450,000 distinct CDR3 sequences, roughly 5% of them appearing once. This specimen was whole blood, taken in connection with sensitization to the hapten diphenylcyclopropenone (DPC). The receptors were sampled from a woman between 45 and 60 years old with alopecia areata. Some clones in this sample may be carry-over from other donors' samples. Both conserved end residues are part of each CDR3. Each record gives: D gene, clone size, V gene, J gene, CDR3 protein, CDR3 DNA. D genes are given only for firm matches. Size is stated for part of the rows, as once, few or many counts, or as a class when the clone is expanded.

d_gene: NA; abundance: few; v_gene: TRBV6-5; j_gene: TRBJ1-3; CDR3aa: CASSHRGVSGNTIYF; CDR3nt: TGTGCCAGCAGTCACCGCGGGGTCTCTGGAAACACCATATATTTT
d_gene: NA; abundance: many; v_gene: TRBV6-1; j_gene: TRBJ2-1; CDR3aa: CASSEGGQFF; CDR3nt: TGTGCCAGCAGTGAAGGGGGTCAGTTCTTC
d_gene: TRBD1; abundance: many; v_gene: TRBV20-1; j_gene: TRBJ1-1; CDR3aa: CSARQIQGAGTEAFF; CDR3nt: TGCAGTGCTAGACAAATACAGGGGGCCGGCACTGAAGCTTTCTTT
d_gene: TRBD1; abundance: few; v_gene: TRBV7-2; j_gene: TRBJ1-4; CDR3aa: CASSNRGSTNEKLFF; CDR3nt: TGTGCCAGCAGCAACAGGGGTTCAACTAATGAAAAACTGTTTTTT
d_gene: TRBD2; abundance: many; v_gene: TRBV6-6; j_gene: TRBJ2-1; CDR3aa: CASSRGDNEQFF; CDR3nt: TGTGCCAGCAGTCGGGGGGACAATGAGCAGTTCTTC
d_gene: NA; abundance: many; v_gene: TRBV10-3; j_gene: TRBJ2-7; CDR3aa: CAIGLSYEQYF; CDR3nt: TGTGCCATCGGACTCTCCTACGAGCAGTACTTC
d_gene: TRBD1; abundance: NA; v_gene: TRBV14; j_gene: TRBJ2-7; CDR3aa: CASSLRTGPGEQYF; CDR3nt: TGTGCCAGCAGCCTTCGGACAGGCCCCGGCGAGCAGTACTTC
d_gene: TRBD1; abundance: NA; v_gene: TRBV27; j_gene: TRBJ2-7; CDR3aa: CASTPPDREEQYF; CDR3nt: TGTGCCAGCACCCCCCCGGACAGGGAAGAGCAGTACTTC
d_gene: NA; abundance: many; v_gene: TRBV5-1; j_gene: TRBJ1-2; CDR3aa: CASSWNREGYTF; CDR3nt: TGCGCCAGCAGCTGGAACAGGGAAGGCTACACCTTC
d_gene: TRBD1; abundance: few; v_gene: TRBV3-1; j_gene: TRBJ1-6; CDR3aa: CASSQGAGGRSYNSPLHF; CDR3nt: TGTGCCAGCAGCCAAGGGGCAGGGGGTAGATCCTATAATTCACCCCTCCACTTT
d_gene: TRBD2; abundance: many; v_gene: TRBV12-3/TRBV12-4; j_gene: TRBJ2-7; CDR3aa: CASSELAGPYEQYF; CDR3nt: TGTGCCAGCAGCGAACTAGCGGGGCCCTACGAGCAGTACTTC
d_gene: NA; abundance: few; v_gene: TRBV20-1; j_gene: TRBJ1-1; CDR3aa: CSARDPRTEAEAFF; CDR3nt: TGCAGTGCTAGAGATCCCCGGACAGAAGCAGAAGCTTTCTTT
d_gene: TRBD1; abundance: many; v_gene: TRBV7-9; j_gene: TRBJ1-2; CDR3aa: CASSRPNDRGRGYTF; CDR3nt: TGTGCCAGCAGCCGTCCCAATGACAGGGGGAGAGGCTACACCTTC
d_gene: TRBD2; abundance: few; v_gene: TRBV7-6; j_gene: TRBJ2-3; CDR3aa: CASSFASGRGTDTQYF; CDR3nt: TGTGCCAGCAGCTTCGCTAGCGGGAGAGGCACAGATACGCAGTATTTT
d_gene: NA; abundance: many; v_gene: TRBV12-3/TRBV12-4; j_gene: TRBJ2-2; CDR3aa: CASTSGRGNTGELFF; CDR3nt: TGTGCCAGCACATCTGGGCGGGGCAACACCGGGGAGCTGTTTTTT
d_gene: NA; abundance: many; v_gene: TRBV7-9; j_gene: TRBJ1-5; CDR3aa: CASSSSGNQPQHF; CDR3nt: TGTGCCAGCAGCTCCTCCGGCAATCAGCCCCAGCATTTT
d_gene: NA; abundance: many; v_gene: TRBV12-3/TRBV12-4; j_gene: TRBJ1-5; CDR3aa: CASSLGGGVRNQPQHF; CDR3nt: TGTGCCAGCAGTTTAGGGGGGGGTGTACGAAATCAGCCCCAGCATTTT
d_gene: TRBD2; abundance: few; v_gene: TRBV5-6; j_gene: TRBJ2-5; CDR3aa: CASSLTQAGGETQYF; CDR3nt: TGTGCCAGCAGCTTGACCCAAGCGGGAGGAGAGACCCAGTACTTC
d_gene: NA; abundance: few; v_gene: TRBV19; j_gene: TRBJ2-4; CDR3aa: CASRLQGSKNIQYF; CDR3nt: TGTGCCAGTAGACTGCAGGGATCCAAAAACATTCAGTACTTC
d_gene: NA; abundance: few; v_gene: TRBV27; j_gene: TRBJ2-7; CDR3aa: CASSLGSGTVYEQYF; CDR3nt: TGTGCCAGCAGTTTAGGCTCCGGGACTGTCTACGAGCAGTACTTC
d_gene: TRBD1; abundance: few; v_gene: TRBV29-1; j_gene: TRBJ1-1; CDR3aa: CSVELQGANTEAFF; CDR3nt: TGCAGCGTTGAACTACAGGGGGCAAACACTGAAGCTTTCTTT
d_gene: NA; abundance: NA; v_gene: TRBV2; j_gene: TRBJ2-1; CDR3aa: CASRAGDTYNEQFF; CDR3nt: TGTGCCAGCAGGGCGGGCGACACCTACAATGAGCAGTTCTTC
d_gene: NA; abundance: few; v_gene: TRBV30; j_gene: TRBJ1-1; CDR3aa: CAWRVSGSTEAFF; CDR3nt: TGTGCCTGGAGGGTCTCAGGGAGCACTGAAGCTTTCTTT
d_gene: TRBD2; abundance: NA; v_gene: TRBV10-3; j_gene: TRBJ2-3; CDR3aa: CAIRGGAVTDTQYF; CDR3nt: TGTGCCATCAGGGGAGGGGCCGTCACAGATACGCAGTATTTT
d_gene: TRBD2; abundance: many; v_gene: TRBV28; j_gene: TRBJ2-1; CDR3aa: CASKGTSGNNEQFF; CDR3nt: TGTGCCAGCAAAGGGACTAGCGGGAACAATGAGCAGTTCTTC
d_gene: NA; abundance: NA; v_gene: TRBV12-3/TRBV12-4; j_gene: TRBJ2-1; CDR3aa: CASKGSTWDEQFF; CDR3nt: TGTGCCAGCAAAGGGTCGACCTGGGATGAGCAGTTCTTC
d_gene: NA; abundance: few; v_gene: TRBV20-1; j_gene: TRBJ2-4; CDR3aa: CSASGHIQYF; CDR3nt: TGCAGTGCTTCCGGGCACATTCAGTACTTC
d_gene: NA; abundance: NA; v_gene: TRBV6-1; j_gene: TRBJ2-1; CDR3aa: CASSVSGDSPFF; CDR3nt: TGTGCCAGCAGTGTTTCAGGGGATTCACCGTTCTTC
d_gene: TRBD2; abundance: few; v_gene: TRBV5-4; j_gene: TRBJ2-3; CDR3aa: CASSWGPSGDVDTQYF; CDR3nt: TGTGCCAGCAGCTGGGGGCCTAGCGGGGATGTAGATACGCAGTATTTT